Listed here are 11 T cell receptor beta chains from one sample, sequenced in a study of spatial heterogeneity in lung cancer. Noted time point: sample taken at primary tumor resection. No cells were sorted before sequencing. The whole RNA sequenced was extracted from tumor, nontumor lung or frozen PBMC. TCRdb re-derived calls from the 5' RACE reads in MiXCR, one entry per CDR3 protein. The repertoire consists of 40,000 to 50,000 distinct CDR3 sequences, with around 15% occurring once and the leading ten covering 55% to 70%. Sequenced material: PBMCs, taken at surgery. These receptors all come from a male donor with early-stage non-small cell lung cancer.

The chain uses TRBV15 and TRBJ2-3; D unclear. Germline V gene data show CDR1 as LNHNV and CDR2 as YYDKDF (reference sequence). Trimming took off 1 base at V and 4 bases at J, with 9 bases between the two ends. The CDR3 sequence is 14 residues long. The chain's CDR3 is CATSRVAGSDTQYF. The CDR3 DNA reads TGTGCCACCAGCAGAGTGGCAGGCTCAGATACGCAGTATTTT.

This clonotype showed up many times. The V and J genes are TRBV19 and TRBJ2-1, with 7 bases lining up with TRBD2. This CDR3 contains 16 residues. CDR1 is LNHDA and CDR2 is SQIVND in the germline V gene (reference sequence). V trimming: 6 bases; J trimming: 0 bases; junction bases outside the gene matches: 8. DNA of the CDR3: TGTGCCAGTAGGGACCGGGGCGGGAGCTCCTACAATGAGCAGTTCTTC. Protein sequence: CASRDRGGSSYNEQFF.

The CDR3 nucleotides are TGTGCCAGCAGCTATCTTAGCGGGAGTCGTGATGAGCAGTTCTTC. It translates to CASSYLSGSRDEQFF. The chain has TRBV7-2 and TRBJ2-1, with 9 bases aligning to TRBD2. With V trimmed by 4 bases and J by 8 bases, 9 bases remained unmatched. Germline CDR1 and CDR2: SGHTA and FQGNSA. The CDR3 contains 15 residues.

This clonotype occurred many times. V is TRBV6-5 and J is TRBJ1-2; maybe TRBD1 (5 bases). The length of the CDR3 is 12 residues. Deletions cut 6 bases from V and 1 base from J, with 6 bases between. CDR1 is MNHEY and CDR2 is SVGAGI in the germline V gene. The CDR3 sequence: CASRGDNYGYTF. The CDR3, as DNA: TGTGCCAGCAGAGGGGATAACTATGGCTACACCTTC.

In this sample, this clonotype turned up many times. This sequence joins TRBV5-1 and TRBJ2-1; no clear D. CDR3 length equals 15 residues. Germline CDR1 SGHRS, CDR2 YFSETQ. V gave up 4 bases and J gave up 6 bases, with 17 bases separating them. The CDR3 spells CASSPRIQGSNEQFF. DNA of the CDR3: TGCGCCAGCAGCCCGAGGATCCAAGGGTCCAATGAGCAGTTCTTC.

The V call is TRBV24-1, the J call TRBJ2-3; D is unresolved. V gave up 7 bases and J gave up 0 bases, with 13 bases separating them. The CDR3 length is 15 residues. CDR1 and CDR2 from the germline V gene are KGHDR and SFDVKD. In DNA, the CDR3 is TGTGCCACCAGAGCCCGGATCGGTAGCACAGATACGCAGTATTTT. Amino acid sequence: CATRARIGSTDTQYF.

The rearrangement uses TRBV5-1 and TRBJ2-1; 7 bases match TRBD2. There are 14 residues in the CDR3. J was trimmed by 4 bases and V by 4 bases; bases with no gene match: 5. The germline gives CDR1 SGHRS, CDR2 YFSETQ. In nucleotides, the CDR3 is TGCGCCAGCAGCCAGGACGGGGGGTACAATGAGCAGTTCTTC. Translated, it gives CASSQDGGYNEQFF.

There are many counts of this clonotype. The chain combines TRBV28 with TRBJ2-1; D gene unclear. The CDR3 spans 14 residues. The germline CDR1 and CDR2 sequences are MDHEN and SYDVKM. The germline V and J ends were trimmed by 5 bases and 4 bases, with 12 bases remaining between them. The CDR3 region has the DNA TGTGCCAGCAGTCTCCGGGCAGATTACAATGAGCAGTTCTTC. The encoded protein is CASSLRADYNEQFF.

This clonotype was found many times. This chain joins TRBV5-1 and TRBJ1-1; 9 bases line up with TRBD1. CDR1 is SGHRS, CDR2 YFSETQ, per germline. V lost 3 bases and J lost 3; bases outside the gene matches: 6. The CDR3 totals 15 residues. CDR3 DNA: TGCGCCAGCAGCTGGGGGACAGGGATGGACACTGAAGCTTTCTTT. Translating it yields CASSWGTGMDTEAFF.

This sequence joins TRBV6-1 and TRBJ1-2; D possibly corresponds to TRBD1 (5 bases). Germline values: CDR1 MNHNS, CDR2 SASEGT. The CDR3 runs to 16 residues. V was clipped by 0 bases and J by 7 bases, with 18 bases between them. The CDR3 DNA reads TGTGCCAGCAGTGAAGCCTTGATGGACACGGGTTCTGGCTACACCTTC. Protein: CASSEALMDTGSGYTF.

DNA of the CDR3: TGTGCCTGGAGTGTATTCGGCAGGGCCACCTACGAGCAGTACTTC. This translates into CAWSVFGRATYEQYF. V is TRBV30 and J is TRBJ2-7; possibly TRBD1 for D (5 bases). Germline V lookup: CDR1 GTSNPN, CDR2 SVGIG (reference sequence). V was shortened by 0 bases and J by 2 bases, with 14 bases between the two germline ends. The CDR3 loop spans 15 amino acids.